The following is a TCR beta chain sequence with its context. Its antigen is not known. A junction boundary mismatches the germline segment, possibly from a read error. TCRdb processed the reads anew with MiXCR; each CDR3 protein has one entry. The sample yields 600,000 to 800,000 distinct CDR3 sequences, approximately 25% seen once. These data belong to a study of T cell repertoires in cytomegalovirus infection. The germline CDR1 and CDR2 sequences are MNHEY and SMNVEV (reference sequence). This CDR3 is 15 amino acids long. Whole-study results and caveats: Clonotypes of TCR beta that were HLA-C-restricted and CMV-specific dominated the ex vivo response. CMV carriers having the relevant HLA were flagged by cumulative public TCR beta family frequency.

The V call is TRBV27, the J call TRBJ1-5; D ambiguous. Sequencing was performed on CD8+ T cells from PBMCs. This TCR was recovered from a human donor in good health (CMV status not recorded). Some clones in this sample may be carry-over from other donors' samples. CDR3 DNA: TGTGTCAGCAGCCGAAGGAGAGGGAGCAATCAGCCCCAGCATTTT. Amino acids: CVSSRRRGSNQPQHF.